This entry is about one TCR beta chain. What it binds is unknown. Sequencing was performed with immunoSEQ multiplex PCR; in TCRdb, only in-frame clones are kept and a portion is missing. The table shows approximately 300,000 clones, with about 82% occurring only once. The data belong to a study of Ad26.COV2.S vaccination and SARS-CoV-2 variants. For the study at large: Ad26.COV2.S shots went into the muscle once or twice, 56 days apart.

General study findings and limits: Considerable breadth of spike-specific CD8+ and CD4+ T cell responses has reportedly been documented following vaccination.

The CDR3 has 17 amino acids. Looked up from germline, CDR1 is LNHDA and CDR2 is SQIVND (reference sequence). V lost 0 bases, J lost 4 bases, and 18 bases lay in between. Treatment: approximately 18 received Ad26.COV2.S at low or high dose, single or two shots; roughly five received placebo; per-sample allocation not given. Repertoires come from day 63 after the first vaccine or placebo injection. Specimen: peripheral blood, collected in a trial of Ad26.COV2.S vaccine versus placebo. This TCR came from a person aged 18-60 years who received the Ad26.COV2.S COVID-19 vaccine or a placebo. The chain uses TRBV19 and TRBJ1-1, with D possibly matching TRBD1 (6 bases). CDR3 loop: CASSIDLRGGGGTEAFF. In DNA, the CDR3 is TGTGCCAGTAGTATAGATCTCCGGGGAGGGGGTGGCACTGAAGCTTTCTTT.